This TCR beta chain is from a study of shared clonotypes between healthy human individuals. CD45RO-negative cells were positively selected for CCR7, leaving out terminally differentiated effector memory CD45RA+ cells. Donors were healthy HIV-negative adults without recent acute infections or vaccinations. The CDR3 spans 18 residues. The V and J ends lost 4 bases and 4 bases, in that order; junction bases with no gene match: 15. Germline CDR1 reads SEHNR; CDR2 reads FQNEAQ (reference sequence). Several immunoSEQ plates received, in even portions, the genomic DNA of each subset. Original handling: ImmunoSEQ output held junction-only sequences without quality scores, so filtering differed. Measured with immunoSEQ multiplex PCR; TCRdb has only the in-frame clones, and not every one. V and J calls and clone size are as listed in that table; D and trimming were resolved from the DNA. The sample contains some 2,100,000 clones, 85% to 95% of which appear only once.

Regarding this clone: Its antigen is not known.

Study outcomes and limitations: Naive subsets usually exceeded memory subsets in estimated richness.

The clonotype was recovered from a man younger than 35 in good health. Some clones in this sample may be carry-over from other donors' samples. This chain links TRBV7-9 with TRBJ2-7; 11 positions agree with TRBD2. Sample: naive CD8+ T cells from PBMCs. The DNA of the CDR3 is TGTGCCAGCAGCTCCATGCCCCATCTTACTAGCGGGAGTTACGAGCAGTACTTC. It yields the protein CASSSMPHLTSGSYEQYF.